The 31 T cell receptor beta chains below come from one sample, sequenced in a study of blood T cell repertoires in COVID-19. The table came from immunoSEQ multiplex PCR; TCRdb's copy has only in-frame clones and leaves some out. Among 300,000 to 400,000 clones listed, almost 90% were seen once. The sequenced sample consisted of peripheral blood. The source is a woman aged 70 to 79 with COVID-19, enrolled during active disease.

DNA for the CDR3: TGTGCCAGCAGCAACAGACAGGGGGGGAATGAGCAGTTCTTC. Protein sequence: CASSNRQGGNEQFF. V and J are TRBV7-9 and TRBJ2-1; 9 bases align to TRBD1. There are 14 residues in the CDR3. The ends lost 5 bases at V and 7 bases at J; junction bases unmatched: 6. Germline V gene lookup returns CDR1 SEHNR and CDR2 FQNEAQ (reference sequence).

This CDR3 reads CASSLVGAAETQYF. The CDR3 DNA sequence: TGTGCCAGCAGCTTGGTGGGGGCGGCAGAGACCCAGTACTTC. The chain joins TRBV5-6 to TRBJ2-5, with TRBD1 as a possible D gene (6 bases). The CDR3 extends over 14 amino acids. V lost 0 bases, J lost 4 bases, and 10 bases lay in between. The germline V gene encodes CDR1 SGHDT and CDR2 YYEEEE.

This clone was counted once. The chain has TRBV19 and TRBJ1-2, with a weak D call TRBD1 (5 bases). The CDR3 is made up of 13 amino acids. The V gene's germline CDR1 is LNHDA and CDR2 SQIVND (reference sequence). V was trimmed by 6 bases and J by 9 bases, leaving 17 bases between them. The CDR3 here is CASSPREARRYTF. The CDR3 nucleotides are TGTGCCAGTAGCCCCAGGGAGGCCCGCCGCTACACCTTC. Together with reference TRBV19 and TRBJ1-2, the CDR3 gives the full variable domain: DGGITQSPKYLFRKEGQNVTLSCEQNLNHDAMYWYRQDPGQGLRLIYYSQIVNDFQKGDIAEGYSVSREKKESFPLTVTSAQKNPTAFYLCASSPREARRYTFGSGTRLTVV.

The rearrangement links TRBV28 to TRBJ2-1; no clear D gene. Trimming shortened V by 1 base and J by 2 bases, and 12 bases separated the two germline ends. CDR1 is MDHEN and CDR2 is SYDVKM in the germline V gene. This CDR3 comprises 16 residues. CDR3 sequence: CASSLYRQAPYNEQFF. Here the CDR3 DNA reads TGTGCCAGCAGTTTATATCGTCAGGCGCCCTACAATGAGCAGTTCTTC.

The chain recombines TRBV28 with TRBJ1-1; the D gene is possibly TRBD1 (6 bases). With 5 bases removed from V and 5 bases from J, the gap between germline ends came to 18 bases. Germline values: CDR1 MDHEN, CDR2 SYDVKM. The CDR3 spans 15 residues. Here the CDR3 DNA reads TGTGCCAGCAGTCCACCCAGGGGTACTTCGACTGAAGCTTTCTTT. The encoded protein is CASSPPRGTSTEAFF.

V gene TRBV24-1 combines with J gene TRBJ2-3; a possible D gene is TRBD1 (7 bases). The ends were cut back, 6 bases at V and 3 bases at J, with 15 bases in the middle. The CDR3 is made up of 15 amino acids. Germline loops: CDR1 KGHDR, CDR2 SFDVKD. The CDR3 here is CATSTLQGRTDTQYF. The CDR3 nucleotides are TGTGCCACCAGTACACTACAGGGGAGGACAGATACGCAGTATTTT.

The rearrangement links TRBV10-3 to TRBJ1-1; no clear D gene. The V and J ends lost 4 bases and 5 bases respectively, with 5 bases between them. This CDR3 has 11 residues. From germline, CDR1 is ENHRY and CDR2 SYGVKD. The CDR3 spells CAISGGTEAFF. The CDR3 nucleotides are TGTGCCATCAGTGGCGGTACTGAAGCTTTCTTT.

This rearrangement joins TRBV7-2 to TRBJ1-1; 9 nucleotides agree with TRBD1. The CDR3 has 17 residues. In germline, CDR1 is SGHTA, CDR2 FQGNSA. With 3 bases clipped from V and 0 bases from J, the junction kept 8 bases outside the gene matches. The chain's CDR3 is CASSFSGTGMLNTEAFF. The CDR3 DNA reads as TGTGCCAGCAGCTTTAGCGGGACAGGGATGCTGAACACTGAAGCTTTCTTT.

The chain carries TRBV5-6 and TRBJ2-3, with 7 nucleotides matching TRBD1. V shed 4 bases, J shed 4 bases, and the junction held 6 bases outside the gene matches. CDR3 length: 14 residues. The V gene's germline CDR1 is SGHDT and CDR2 YYEEEE. The CDR3 nucleotides are TGTGCCAGCAGCGGTGACAGGGAAGCAGATACGCAGTATTTT. Translating it yields CASSGDREADTQYF.

The chain recombines TRBV5-6 with TRBJ1-6, with D perhaps matching TRBD1 (6 bases). Trimming pared 0 bases from V and 3 bases from J, leaving 7 bases between. Germline values: CDR1 SGHDT, CDR2 YYEEEE. The CDR3 covers 15 residues. Here the CDR3 reads CASSLGTVYNSPLHF. CDR3 bases: TGTGCCAGCAGCTTGGGGACAGTCTATAATTCACCCCTCCACTTT. Looking up the rest from reference TRBV5-6 and TRBJ1-6 gives the full variable domain: DAGVTQSPTHLIKTRGQQVTLRCSPKSGHDTVSWYQQALGQGPQFIFQYYEEEERQRGNFPDRFSGHQFPNYSSELNVNALLLGDSALYLCASSLGTVYNSPLHFGNGTRLTVT.

The V call is TRBV2, the J call TRBJ2-1; 8 bases match TRBD2. J was trimmed by 6 bases and V by 8 bases; bases with no gene match: 9. The germline V gene has CDR1 SNHLY and CDR2 FYNNEI. CDR3 size: 14 residues. Here the CDR3 reads CASGRTSLGNEQFF. CDR3 nucleotides: TGTGCCAGCGGCCGGACTAGCCTGGGCAATGAGCAGTTCTTC. Full variable domain (outside the CDR3, taken from reference TRBV2 and TRBJ2-1): EPEVTQTPSHQVTQMGQEVILRCVPISNHLYFYWYRQILGQKVEFLVSFYNNEISEKSEIFDDQFSVERPDGSNFTLKIRSTKLEDSAMYFCASGRTSLGNEQFFGPGTRLTVL.

The chain has TRBV10-1 and TRBJ2-2; no reliable D call. The length of the CDR3 is 13 residues. V was shortened by 5 bases and J by 5 bases, with 9 bases between the two germline ends. Germline V gene lookup returns CDR1 WNHNN and CDR2 SYGVQD (reference sequence). Here the CDR3 DNA reads TGCGCCAGCAGTCCGACTGGAACCGGGGAGCTGTTTTTT. It specifies CASSPTGTGELFF.

The J gene is TRBJ1-1, the V gene TRBV5-6, with 9 bases identical to TRBD1. Germline V gives CDR1 SGHDT, CDR2 YYEEEE. CDR3 size: 16 residues. J was trimmed by 0 bases and V by 0 bases; bases with no gene match: 3. The CDR3, as DNA: TGTGCCAGCAGCTTGGCTGGACAGGGGTTGAACACTGAAGCTTTCTTT. Its protein is CASSLAGQGLNTEAFF. Filled out from reference TRBV5-6 and TRBJ1-1, the complete variable domain reads DAGVTQSPTHLIKTRGQQVTLRCSPKSGHDTVSWYQQALGQGPQFIFQYYEEEERQRGNFPDRFSGHQFPNYSSELNVNALLLGDSALYLCASSLAGQGLNTEAFFGQGTRLTVV.

J is TRBJ2-7 and V is TRBV6-2 or TRBV6-3, with TRBD2 identical over 9 bases. The CDR3 sequence is 15 residues long. V lost 2 bases and J lost 3; bases outside the gene matches: 5. Per germline, CDR1 MNHEY and CDR2 SVGEGT. The CDR3 protein is CASSYLSGGDYEQYF. Written as DNA, the CDR3 is TGTGCCAGCAGTTACCTTAGCGGGGGCGACTACGAGCAGTACTTC.

V usage is TRBV13 and J usage is TRBJ2-3, with 9 bases matching TRBD1. Germline V gene data show CDR1 as PRHDT and CDR2 as FYEKMQ (reference sequence). The V and J ends lost 0 bases and 3 bases, in that order; junction bases with no gene match: 4. The CDR3 runs 16 residues. The CDR3 spells CASSLGGTGTTDTQYF. The CDR3 DNA reads as TGTGCCAGCAGCTTAGGGGGGACAGGGACAACAGATACGCAGTATTTT.

The chain is built from TRBV6-5 and TRBJ1-5; 7 bases are a match to TRBD1. This CDR3 is built from 16 residues. The ends lost 4 bases at V and 5 bases at J; junction bases unmatched: 11. Germline V gene sequence: CDR1 MNHEY, CDR2 SVGAGI. DNA of the CDR3: TGTGCCAGCAGTTTGTCAGGGGGAATCACTGATCAGCCCCAGCATTTT. This encodes CASSLSGGITDQPQHF.

The rearrangement links TRBV2 to TRBJ2-2, with no clear D. This CDR3 is built from 15 residues. V was clipped by 1 base and J by 2 bases, with 8 bases between them. Germline CDR1 reads SNHLY; CDR2 reads FYNNEI. In DNA, the CDR3 is TGTGCCAGCAGTGAAGTGACTGCAAACACCGGGGAGCTGTTTTTT. Translating gives CASSEVTANTGELFF. Together with reference TRBV2 and TRBJ2-2, the CDR3 gives the full variable domain: EPEVTQTPSHQVTQMGQEVILRCVPISNHLYFYWYRQILGQKVEFLVSFYNNEISEKSEIFDDQFSVERPDGSNFTLKIRSTKLEDSAMYFCASSEVTANTGELFFGEGSRLTVL.

This clone showed up just once. The rearrangement links TRBV4-3 to TRBJ2-1, with a possible D match to TRBD1 (6 bases). The V gene's germline CDR1 is LGHNA and CDR2 YSLEER. V gave up 1 base and J gave up 0 bases, with 7 bases separating them. The CDR3 consists of 15 residues. The CDR3 DNA follows: TGCGCCAGCAGCCAAGGAGGGGGCTCCTACAATGAGCAGTTCTTC. This encodes CASSQGGGSYNEQFF.

The chain uses TRBV5-1 and TRBJ1-6, with 7 nucleotides matching TRBD1. Trimming at V came to 4 bases and at J to 0 bases, leaving 4 bases not matched to a gene. Germline V gives CDR1 SGHRS, CDR2 YFSETQ. The CDR3 totals 16 residues. The CDR3 DNA reads as TGCGCCAGCAGCACGGGACAGAGCTCCTATAATTCACCCCTCCACTTT. It encodes CASSTGQSSYNSPLHF.

For this clone: This same CDR3 is encoded by further DNA sequences in the sample. The gene calls are TRBV2 and TRBJ2-5; TRBD2 aligns across 13 bases. CDR3 length equals 13 residues. Germline CDR1 is SNHLY and CDR2 is FYNNEI. V lost 8 bases and J lost 5; bases outside the gene matches: 2. The CDR3 here is CASGGLAGETQYF. CDR3 DNA: TGTGCCAGCGGGGGACTAGCGGGGGAGACCCAGTACTTC. Variable domain in full (rest from reference TRBV2 and TRBJ2-5): EPEVTQTPSHQVTQMGQEVILRCVPISNHLYFYWYRQILGQKVEFLVSFYNNEISEKSEIFDDQFSVERPDGSNFTLKIRSTKLEDSAMYFCASGGLAGETQYFGPGTRLLVL.

Turning to this clone: The sample holds other DNA sequences that translate to the same CDR3. This sequence joins TRBV5-1 and TRBJ2-2; weak D call: TRBD1 (6 bases). Germline CDR1 is SGHRS and CDR2 is YFSETQ. The germline V and J ends were trimmed by 0 bases and 4 bases, with 7 bases remaining between them. The length of the CDR3 is 14 residues. In DNA form, the CDR3 reads TGCGCCAGCAGCTTGGAACAGGGCACCGGGGAGCTGTTTTTT. Residues: CASSLEQGTGELFF.

This chain joins TRBV5-4 and TRBJ2-7, with 7 bases aligning to TRBD1. The CDR3 is 16 residues long. The V gene end was trimmed by 4 bases and the J gene end by 0 bases; junction bases not matched to a gene: 10. Per germline, CDR1 SGHNT and CDR2 YYREEE (reference sequence). The CDR3 is CASSPGQLRSSYEQYF. Here the CDR3 DNA reads TGTGCCAGCAGCCCGGGACAGCTTAGAAGCTCCTACGAGCAGTACTTC.

Note on this clone: This sample includes further DNA sequences coding for the same CDR3. The chain couples TRBV5-1 to TRBJ2-7, with TRBD2 matching over 9 bases. Per the germline V gene, CDR1 is SGHRS and CDR2 is YFSETQ. V trimming: 0 bases; J trimming: 2 bases; junction bases outside the gene matches: 3. There are 15 residues in the CDR3. CDR3 sequence reads: CASSLAGGGAYEQYF. CDR3 DNA sequence: TGCGCCAGCAGCTTGGCGGGCGGGGGGGCCTACGAGCAGTACTTC.

This clone was counted once. The chain links TRBV3-1 (or the pseudogene TRBV3-2) to TRBJ1-1, with D unclear. Trimming removed 1 base at V and 11 bases at J, with 11 bases between. The CDR3 totals 12 residues. Germline V gene data show CDR1 as LGHDT and CDR2 as YNNKEL (reference sequence). The CDR3 here is CASSQGKGVAFF. The CDR3 DNA reads TGTGCCAGCAGCCAAGGGAAGGGAGTGGCTTTCTTT.

V usage is TRBV24-1 and J usage is TRBJ2-5; TRBD1 aligns across 7 bases. The ends lost 3 bases at V and 5 bases at J; junction bases unmatched: 8. The CDR3 covers 15 residues. Germline CDR1 KGHDR, CDR2 SFDVKD. The CDR3 nucleotides read TGTGCCACCAGTGATCCGAGGGGGCCGGCGGAGACCCAGTACTTC. Translating gives CATSDPRGPAETQYF.

The gene calls are TRBV19 and TRBJ1-2, with D perhaps matching TRBD1 (5 bases). Per germline, CDR1 LNHDA and CDR2 SQIVND (reference sequence). V shed 0 bases and J shed 3 bases, with 17 bases lying between them. There are 17 residues in the CDR3. The DNA for the CDR3 is TGTGCCAGTAGTATAGACGGGACCTCTGGGACTTACTATGGCTACACCTTC. Translating gives CASSIDGTSGTYYGYTF.

This rearrangement joins TRBV7-8 to TRBJ1-1, with TRBD1 identical over 9 bases. V gave up 5 bases and J gave up 1 base; unmatched junction bases: 2. Germline CDR1 is SGHVS and CDR2 is FQNEAQ. This CDR3 contains 14 residues. DNA of the CDR3: TGTGCCAGCAGCCGGGACAGGGAGAACACTGAAGCTTTCTTT. Protein product: CASSRDRENTEAFF.

V and J are TRBV24-1 and TRBJ1-2, with D unclear. Germline CDR1 and CDR2: KGHDR and SFDVKD. The length of the CDR3 is 15 residues. Trimming pared 2 bases from V and 7 bases from J, leaving 16 bases between. CDR3 amino acids: CATSDSGGRAAGYTF. The CDR3 DNA reads TGTGCCACCAGTGATTCGGGCGGGAGGGCGGCTGGCTACACCTTC.

This clone was recorded a few times. CDR3 DNA sequence: TGTGCCAGCAGCCCCCTACAGGGTGCCTTGTACGAGCAGTACTTC. Amino acid sequence: CASSPLQGALYEQYF. The gene calls are TRBV7-9 and TRBJ2-7; tentatively, D is TRBD1 (6 bases). The CDR3 has 15 residues. V shed 5 bases and J shed 4 bases, with 18 bases lying between them. Germline CDR1 SEHNR, CDR2 FQNEAQ (reference sequence).

This clone has ten or more counts. This rearrangement joins TRBV30 to TRBJ1-2; no clear D gene. The CDR3 runs 14 residues. Germline CDR1 is GTSNPN and CDR2 is SVGIG (reference sequence). V was pared by 4 bases and J by 3 bases, with 15 bases between. CDR3 region: CAWIGGYPDYGYTF. CDR3 coding DNA: TGTGCCTGGATCGGAGGGTACCCGGACTATGGCTACACCTTC.

The chain is built from TRBV27 and TRBJ2-1; D not certain. Germline-derived CDR1 and CDR2 are MNHEY and SMNVEV (reference sequence). CDR3 size: 13 residues. The ends were cut back, 2 bases at V and 2 bases at J, with 4 bases in the middle. DNA for the CDR3: TGTGCCAGCAGTTTAGCGGCCTACAATGAGCAGTTCTTC. This codes for CASSLAAYNEQFF.